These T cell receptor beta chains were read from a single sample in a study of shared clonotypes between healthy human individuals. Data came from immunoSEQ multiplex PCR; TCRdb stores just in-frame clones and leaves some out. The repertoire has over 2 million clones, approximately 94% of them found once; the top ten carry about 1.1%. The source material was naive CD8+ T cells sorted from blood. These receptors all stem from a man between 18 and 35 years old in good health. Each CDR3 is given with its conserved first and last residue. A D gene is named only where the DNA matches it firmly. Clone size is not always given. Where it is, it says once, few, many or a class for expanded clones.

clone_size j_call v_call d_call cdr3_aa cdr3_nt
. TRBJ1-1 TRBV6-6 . CASTPLDSNTEAFF TGTGCCAGCACCCCACTAGACAGTAACACTGAAGCTTTCTTT
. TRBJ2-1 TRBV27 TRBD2 CASNLGTSGRNEQFF TGTGCCAGCAACCTCGGGACTAGCGGGAGAAATGAGCAGTTCTTC
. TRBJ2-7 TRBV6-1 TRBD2 CASSEVAGDYEQYF TGTGCCAGCAGTGAGGTAGCGGGGGATTACGAGCAGTACTTC
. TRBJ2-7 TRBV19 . CASSTGQSINYEQYF TGTGCCAGTAGTACAGGACAATCCATTAACTACGAGCAGTACTTC
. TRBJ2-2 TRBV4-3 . CASSPGGRGTGELFF TGCGCCAGCAGCCCCGGGGGGAGGGGGACCGGGGAGCTGTTTTTT
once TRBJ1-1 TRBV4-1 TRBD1 CASSLLGTGENTEAFF TGCGCCAGCAGCCTACTGGGAACAGGGGAGAACACTGAAGCTTTCTTT
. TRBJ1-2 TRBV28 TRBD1 CASSVGGEGGYTF TGTGCCAGCAGCGTAGGGGGCGAAGGTGGCTACACCTTC
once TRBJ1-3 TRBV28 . CASSGANTIYF TGTGCCAGCTCTGGGGCGAACACCATATATTTT
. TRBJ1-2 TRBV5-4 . CASSGVGGLSSGYTF TGTGCCAGCAGTGGAGTGGGGGGCTTGTCCAGTGGCTACACCTTC
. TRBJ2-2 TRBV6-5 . CASSYSLSGTGELFF TGTGCCAGCAGTTACTCGCTCTCCGGGACCGGGGAGCTGTTTTTT
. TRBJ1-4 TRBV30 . CAWRDTRGEKLFF TGTGCCTGGAGGGATACCCGGGGAGAAAAACTGTTTTTT
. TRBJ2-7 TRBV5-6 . CASSLIFIGYEQYF TGTGCCAGCAGCTTGATTTTTATTGGCTACGAGCAGTACTTC